This TCR beta chain emerged from a study of T cells in Graves' hyperthyroidism and ophthalmopathy. Researchers took RNA transcripts and amplified the TCR beta CDR3 regions from them. First-round RT-PCR with HTBI primers amplified the TCR CDR3 region. In TCRdb, the multiplex PCR reads were re-called with MiXCR into one record per CDR3 protein. Among 300,000 to 450,000 distinct CDR3 sequences listed, 15% to 20% were seen once. There are a few counts of this clonotype. Germline V lookup: CDR1 LGHDT, CDR2 YNNKEL (reference sequence). The V gene lost 0 bases and the J gene lost 6 bases, with 9 bases spanning the gap. The CDR3 extends over 13 amino acids.

Sequences were obtained from blood. This chain uses TRBV3-1 with TRBJ2-7; perhaps TRBD2 as D (5 bases). This TCR was sampled from a woman aged 40-49 years with Graves' ophthalmopathy. The CDR3 DNA is TGTGCCAGCAGCCAAGAGAGGGTTGGCGAGCAGTACTTC. Translating gives CASSQERVGEQYF.